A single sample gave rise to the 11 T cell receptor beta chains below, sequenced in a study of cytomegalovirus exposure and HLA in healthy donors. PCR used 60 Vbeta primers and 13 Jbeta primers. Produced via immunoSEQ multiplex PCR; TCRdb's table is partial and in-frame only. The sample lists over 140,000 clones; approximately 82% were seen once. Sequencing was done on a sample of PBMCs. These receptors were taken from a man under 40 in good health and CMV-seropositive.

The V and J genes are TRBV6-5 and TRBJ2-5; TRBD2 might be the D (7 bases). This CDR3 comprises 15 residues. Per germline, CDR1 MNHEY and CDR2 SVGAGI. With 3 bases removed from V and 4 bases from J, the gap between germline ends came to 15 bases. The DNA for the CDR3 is TGTGCCAGCAGTTATTCTAGGGGGGGCCTAGAGACCCAGTACTTC. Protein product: CASSYSRGGLETQYF.

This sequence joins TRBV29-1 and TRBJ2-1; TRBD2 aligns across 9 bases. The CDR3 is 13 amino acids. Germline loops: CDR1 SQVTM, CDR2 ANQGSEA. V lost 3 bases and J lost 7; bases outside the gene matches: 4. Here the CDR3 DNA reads TGCAGCGTTGACGGCGGGAGGGTAAATGAGCAGTTCTTC. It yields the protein CSVDGGRVNEQFF.

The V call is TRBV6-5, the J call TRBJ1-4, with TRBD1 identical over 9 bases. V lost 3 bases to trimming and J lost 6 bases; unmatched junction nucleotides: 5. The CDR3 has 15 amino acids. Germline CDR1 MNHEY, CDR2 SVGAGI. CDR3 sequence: CASSYSDRGHEKLFF. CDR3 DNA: TGTGCCAGCAGTTATTCGGACAGGGGACATGAAAAACTGTTTTTT.

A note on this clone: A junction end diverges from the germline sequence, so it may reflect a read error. Written as DNA, the CDR3 is TGCGCCAGCAGCTTGGAACCGGGACGGACAGAGGCTGGCCACACCTTC. It specifies CASSLEPGRTEAGHTF. The chain carries TRBV5-1 and TRBJ1-2; TRBD1 might be the D (6 bases). CDR3 length: 16 amino acids. Germline V gene lookup returns CDR1 SGHRS and CDR2 YFSETQ.

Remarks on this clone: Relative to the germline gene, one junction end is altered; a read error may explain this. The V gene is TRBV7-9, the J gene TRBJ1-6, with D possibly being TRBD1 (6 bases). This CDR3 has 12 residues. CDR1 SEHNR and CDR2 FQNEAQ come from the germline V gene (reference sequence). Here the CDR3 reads CSSSLLGQPLHF. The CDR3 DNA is TGTTCCAGCAGCCTCCTCGGACAGCCCCTCCACTTT.

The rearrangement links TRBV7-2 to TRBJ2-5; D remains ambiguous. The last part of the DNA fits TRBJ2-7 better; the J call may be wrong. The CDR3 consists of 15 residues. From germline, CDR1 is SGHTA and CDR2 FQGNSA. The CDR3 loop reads CASSLHKYGHGEQYF. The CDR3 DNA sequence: TGTGCCAGCAGCTTACACAAATATGGGCACGGCGAGCAGTACTTC.

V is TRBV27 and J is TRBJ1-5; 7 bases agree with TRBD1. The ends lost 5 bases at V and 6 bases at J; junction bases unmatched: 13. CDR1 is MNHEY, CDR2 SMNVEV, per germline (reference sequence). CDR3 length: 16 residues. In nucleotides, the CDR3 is TGTGCCAGCAGTCGTTCTTGGGTAGGGGGCACTCAGCCCCAGCATTTT. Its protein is CASSRSWVGGTQPQHF.

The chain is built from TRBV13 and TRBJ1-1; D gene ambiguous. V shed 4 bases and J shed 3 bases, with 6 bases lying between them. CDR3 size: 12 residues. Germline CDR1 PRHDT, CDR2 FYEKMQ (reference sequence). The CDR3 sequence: CASSSSHTEAFF. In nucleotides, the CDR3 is TGTGCCAGCAGCTCCTCTCACACTGAAGCTTTCTTT.

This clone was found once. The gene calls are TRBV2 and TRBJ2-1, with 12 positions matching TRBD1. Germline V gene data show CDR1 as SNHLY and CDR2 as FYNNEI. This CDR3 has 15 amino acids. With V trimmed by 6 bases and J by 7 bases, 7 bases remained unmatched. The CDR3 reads CASSSGTGGWNEQFF. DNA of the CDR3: TGTGCCAGCAGCTCCGGGACAGGGGGCTGGAATGAGCAGTTCTTC. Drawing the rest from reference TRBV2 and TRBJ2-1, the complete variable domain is EPEVTQTPSHQVTQMGQEVILRCVPISNHLYFYWYRQILGQKVEFLVSFYNNEISEKSEIFDDQFSVERPDGSNFTLKIRSTKLEDSAMYFCASSSGTGGWNEQFFGPGTRLTVL.

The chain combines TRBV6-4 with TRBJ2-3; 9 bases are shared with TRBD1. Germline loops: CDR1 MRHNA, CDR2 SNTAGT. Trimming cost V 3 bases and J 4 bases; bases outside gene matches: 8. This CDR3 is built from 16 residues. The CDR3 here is CASSEQGAVNPDTQYF. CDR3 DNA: TGTGCCAGCAGTGAACAGGGGGCTGTTAACCCAGATACGCAGTATTTT.

CDR3 nucleotides: TGTGCCAGTAGTATAGTGGCGGGAGGGAACACCGGGGAGCTGTTTTTT. Its translation is CASSIVAGGNTGELFF. This rearrangement joins TRBV19 to TRBJ2-2, with 8 bases that match TRBD2. Germline assignment: CDR1 LNHDA and CDR2 SQIVND (reference sequence). The CDR3 has 16 amino acids. Losses at the gene ends were 1 base for V and 1 base for J; bases not matched to a gene: 2.